The 18 T cell receptor beta chains presented below share a single source sample, sequenced in a study of blood T cell repertoires in COVID-19. Some clones are missing from TCRdb's copy, which holds only in-frame ones; the method was immunoSEQ multiplex PCR. The data contain more than 200,000 clones, around four fifths of them seen just once; the ten biggest clones take up about 10%. Material for sequencing was peripheral blood. These receptors all stem from a woman older than 75 with COVID-19, enrolled during active disease.

The chain uses TRBV6-5 and TRBJ2-1, with a tentative D call TRBD1 (5 bases). The CDR3 totals 16 residues. V lost 0 bases to trimming and J lost 6 bases, with 15 bases between them. Germline V lookup: CDR1 MNHEY, CDR2 SVGAGI. The CDR3 DNA reads as TGTGCCAGCAGTTACTCGAGCGTTCAGGGCAGCAATGAGCAGTTCTTC. It is translated as CASSYSSVQGSNEQFF.

The chain has TRBV4-1 and TRBJ2-5; 12 bases line up with TRBD2. Unmatched junction bases numbered 11, after V lost 3 bases and J lost 6 bases. This CDR3 contains 17 residues. CDR1 is MGHRA, CDR2 YSYEKL, per germline. As DNA, the CDR3 is TGCGCCAGCAGCCAGGCGCAATCTAGCGGGGGGGCAAAGACCCAGTACTTC. Amino acid sequence: CASSQAQSSGGAKTQYF.

The CDR3 DNA reads as TGTGCCAGCTCATCCTTAGGGGCCAATTCACCCCTCCACTTT. As protein: CASSSLGANSPLHF. The chain couples TRBV18 to TRBJ1-6; perhaps TRBD1 as D (5 bases). V was trimmed by 5 bases and J by 7 bases, leaving 12 bases between them. This CDR3 has 14 amino acids. Per germline, CDR1 KGHSH and CDR2 LQKENI.

V and J are TRBV6-5 and TRBJ2-5, with D tentatively TRBD2 (7 bases). Trimming shortened V by 6 bases and J by 5 bases, and 16 bases separated the two germline ends. Per the germline V gene, CDR1 is MNHEY and CDR2 is SVGAGI. CDR3 length: 14 amino acids. The CDR3 is CASSLRGGSETQYF. The CDR3 bases are TGTGCCAGCAGCCTTAGGGGGGGGTCCGAGACCCAGTACTTC.

The chain joins TRBV2 to TRBJ2-1; tentative D call: TRBD2 (6 bases). The V and J ends lost 1 base and 4 bases respectively, with 14 bases between them. CDR3 length: 16 amino acids. The germline gives CDR1 SNHLY, CDR2 FYNNEI. The CDR3 DNA reads TGTGCCAGCAGTGAAGACGGGGGTGAGAGTTACAATGAGCAGTTCTTC. Translation gives CASSEDGGESYNEQFF.

The V gene is TRBV7-2, the J gene TRBJ2-5, with 7 bases identical to TRBD1. The CDR3 totals 15 residues. Per germline, CDR1 SGHTA and CDR2 FQGNSA. Germline trimming cut 5 bases from V and 9 bases from J; bases unmatched to any gene: 15. This CDR3 reads CASSQGGYSKGAQYF. The CDR3 nucleotides read TGTGCCAGCAGCCAAGGGGGCTATTCAAAAGGGGCCCAGTACTTC.

V and J are TRBV5-6 and TRBJ1-2, with TRBD1 matching over 7 bases. V shed 1 base and J 3 bases; nucleotides not matched to a gene: 9. Germline V gives CDR1 SGHDT, CDR2 YYEEEE. The CDR3 consists of 16 residues. The CDR3 reads CASSLLRGDGHYGYTF. The CDR3, as DNA: TGTGCCAGCAGCTTGCTCAGGGGGGATGGTCACTATGGCTACACCTTC.

This chain links TRBV11-2 with TRBJ1-5; TRBD1 is a possible D gene (6 bases). CDR3 size: 15 residues. The ends were cut back, 3 bases at V and 2 bases at J, with 11 bases in the middle. Germline CDR1 and CDR2: SGHAT and FQNNGV. CDR3: CASSFSAGGNQPQHF. CDR3 nucleotides: TGTGCCAGCAGCTTCTCGGCAGGGGGCAATCAGCCCCAGCATTTT.

V is TRBV19 and J is TRBJ1-2, with D possibly TRBD1 on 6 matching bases. CDR1 and CDR2 (germline): LNHDA, SQIVND (reference sequence). Trimming pared 7 bases from V and 0 bases from J, leaving 12 bases between. The length of the CDR3 is 14 residues. As DNA, the CDR3 is TGTGCCAGTAAGACGACAGGTCCTAACTATGGCTACACCTTC. Its protein product is CASKTTGPNYGYTF.

In its sample, this clone was seen once. This chain links TRBV4-1 with TRBJ2-6; tentative D call: TRBD1 (5 bases). The V end lost 0 bases, the J end lost 0 bases, and 9 bases lay between the germline ends. CDR1 and CDR2 from the germline V gene are MGHRA and YSYEKL. There are 17 residues in the CDR3. This CDR3 reads CASSQDLRGSGANVLTF. In DNA, the CDR3 is TGCGCCAGCAGCCAAGATTTAAGGGGCTCTGGGGCCAACGTCCTGACTTTC.

The chain is built from TRBV9 and TRBJ2-2; 8 bases fit TRBD1. Per germline, CDR1 SGDLS and CDR2 YYNGEE. The V segment lost 3 bases and the J segment 6 bases; nucleotides outside the gene matches: 7. CDR3 size: 15 residues. CDR3 sequence: CASSAIQGAAGELFF. Here the CDR3 DNA reads TGTGCCAGCAGCGCCATCCAGGGGGCGGCCGGGGAGCTGTTTTTT.

J is TRBJ2-7 and V is TRBV18, with unresolved D. This CDR3 contains 13 residues. Germline V CDR1 and CDR2: KGHSH, LQKENI. The ends were cut back, 2 bases at V and 5 bases at J, with 10 bases in the middle. The CDR3: CASSPDIVHEQYF. CDR3 coding DNA: TGTGCCAGCTCACCAGACATCGTGCACGAGCAGTACTTC. Complete variable domain (other parts from reference TRBV18 and TRBJ2-7): NAGVMQNPRHLVRRRGQEARLRCSPMKGHSHVYWYRQLPEEGLKFMVYLQKENIIDESGMPKERFSAEFPKEGPSILRIQQVVRGDSAAYFCASSPDIVHEQYFGPGTRLTVT.

This clone was counted once. The chain is built from TRBV19 and TRBJ2-1, with D possibly being TRBD2 (5 bases). CDR3 length equals 15 residues. CDR1 is LNHDA, CDR2 SQIVND, per germline (reference sequence). Trimming took 3 bases from V and 4 from J, leaving 13 bases between them. As DNA, the CDR3 is TGTGCCAGTAGTATCGGACGGCGGGCATACAATGAGCAGTTCTTC. It encodes CASSIGRRAYNEQFF.

The rearrangement uses TRBV7-9 and TRBJ1-1, with no clear D. The ends were cut back, 2 bases at V and 1 base at J, with 8 bases in the middle. The CDR3 covers 14 residues. Germline loops: CDR1 SEHNR, CDR2 FQNEAQ (reference sequence). Written as DNA, the CDR3 is TGTGCCAGCAGCTTACGAACAGCGAACACTGAAGCTTTCTTT. Amino acids: CASSLRTANTEAFF.

V and J are TRBV4-2 and TRBJ2-1; 11 bases match TRBD2. V was clipped by 2 bases and J by 6 bases; unmatched bases: 12. Germline lookup yields CDR1 LGHNA and CDR2 YNFKEQ. This CDR3 has 18 amino acids. The CDR3: CASSQLLAGGHLSNEQFF. CDR3 bases: TGTGCCAGCAGCCAACTATTAGCGGGGGGGCATTTAAGCAATGAGCAGTTCTTC.

The chain recombines TRBV5-6 with TRBJ2-5; perhaps TRBD2 as D (6 bases). Germline CDR1 SGHDT, CDR2 YYEEEE. Trimming pared 4 bases from V and 5 bases from J, leaving 24 bases between. The length of the CDR3 is 17 residues. This CDR3 reads CASSPFGGRGRGETQYF. CDR3 sequence (DNA): TGTGCCAGCAGCCCATTTGGGGGTCGGGGGAGAGGGGAGACCCAGTACTTC.

The chain uses TRBV10-3 and TRBJ2-6, with 11 positions matching TRBD1. With 6 bases clipped from V and 2 bases from J, the junction kept 6 bases outside the gene matches. This CDR3 spans 17 amino acids. Germline CDR1 and CDR2: ENHRY and SYGVKD. The CDR3 here is CAISPGQGVAGANVLTF. Written as DNA, the CDR3 is TGTGCCATCAGCCCGGGACAGGGGGTTGCTGGGGCCAACGTCCTGACTTTC.

This clone has just one count. Other DNA sequences in this specimen translate into the identical CDR3. The chain has TRBV18 and TRBJ2-1, with D possibly matching TRBD2 (6 bases). V dropped 1 base and J dropped 0 bases, with 7 bases sitting between them. Germline V gene data show CDR1 as KGHSH and CDR2 as LQKENI. This CDR3 comprises 15 residues. CDR3 loop: CASSPLGSSYNEQFF. CDR3 bases: TGTGCCAGCTCACCACTCGGGAGCTCCTACAATGAGCAGTTCTTC.